This TCR beta chain is from a study of T cell responses to AZD1222 COVID-19 vaccine. The study, taken as a whole, reports: Among the donors, most were white British and more were female, and clonal diversity was possibly underestimated. Rises in breadth and depth of Spike-specific TCRs came after two AZD1222 doses.

To note about this clone: What it binds is unknown.

Sequencing was performed with immunoSEQ multiplex PCR; in TCRdb, only in-frame clones are kept and a portion is missing. The sample has 160,000 or so clones; about 89% are singletons. The origin of this receptor is an adult in good health. The specimen comprised peripheral blood, sampled on day 0 of AZD1222 vaccination.

The CDR3, as DNA: TGTGCCAGTAGCCCCCCTGGGGGTGGTAATTCACCCCTCCACTTT. Its translation is CASSPPGGGNSPLHF. V usage is TRBV19 and J usage is TRBJ1-6; TRBD1 might be the D (5 bases). The germline gives CDR1 LNHDA, CDR2 SQIVND (reference sequence). There are 15 residues in the CDR3. Deletions cut 6 bases from V and 6 bases from J, with 15 bases between.